The 15 T cell receptor beta chains given below trace back to one sample, sequenced in a study of naive and memory T cell subsets. An equimolar mix of two oligonucleotides served as the beta constant-region primer for TRBC1 and TRBC2. TCRdb redid the calling of the UMI-ligation and nested PCR reads with MiXCR, one entry per CDR3 protein. The sample lists roughly 140,000 distinct CDR3 sequences, approximately 17% occurring once. The sequenced sample consisted of naive CD4+ T cells from blood. The receptors derive from a human donor in good health.

The chain employs TRBV5-1 and TRBJ2-1, with TRBD2 matching 7 bases. Germline V gene lookup returns CDR1 SGHRS and CDR2 YFSETQ. Trimming removed 0 bases from V and 4 bases from J; junction bases left unmatched: 7. The CDR3 consists of 16 residues. CDR3 residues: CASSLAWTSGYNEQFF. The CDR3 bases are TGCGCCAGCAGCTTGGCTTGGACTAGTGGGTACAATGAGCAGTTCTTC.

This clonotype turned up a few times. The CDR3 here is CASSLQGSYNEQFF. The CDR3 DNA follows: TGTGCCAGCAGCTTACAGGGCTCCTACAATGAGCAGTTCTTC. V and J are TRBV5-4 and TRBJ2-1; a weak D match, TRBD1 (6 bases). Trimming pared 2 bases from V and 0 bases from J, leaving 6 bases between. The CDR3 consists of 14 residues. Germline values: CDR1 SGHNT, CDR2 YYREEE (reference sequence).

V and J are TRBV6-5 and TRBJ2-1; 7 bases fit TRBD2. J gave up 5 bases and V 10 bases, and 11 bases lay outside the gene matches. Germline V lookup: CDR1 MNHEY, CDR2 SVGAGI. The CDR3 spans 14 residues. CDR3 sequence reads: CATTGWLADNEQFF. The CDR3 nucleotides are TGTGCCACCACCGGGTGGCTAGCGGACAATGAGCAGTTCTTC.

This clonotype has a count of ten or more. The V call is TRBV5-1, the J call TRBJ2-7; 7 nucleotides line up with TRBD1. V shed 0 bases, J shed 5 bases, and the junction held 8 bases outside the gene matches. Germline V lookup: CDR1 SGHRS, CDR2 YFSETQ. CDR3 length: 15 residues. In DNA, the CDR3 is TGCGCCAGCAGCTTGGCCACGACAGGGTCTGACGAGCAGTACTTC. Protein product: CASSLATTGSDEQYF.

This clonotype occurred a few times. This rearrangement joins TRBV6-5 to TRBJ2-2; D ambiguous. The CDR3 loop spans 15 amino acids. Trimming removed 4 bases at V and 4 bases at J, with 13 bases between. From germline, CDR1 is MNHEY and CDR2 SVGAGI. This CDR3 reads CASSSRRIATGELFF. In DNA form, the CDR3 reads TGTGCCAGCAGTTCACGACGGATTGCCACCGGGGAGCTGTTTTTT.

This rearrangement joins TRBV6-6 to TRBJ2-7; D may match TRBD1 or TRBD2 (5 bases each). The CDR3 sequence is 15 residues long. Looked up from germline, CDR1 is MNHNY and CDR2 is SVGAGI (reference sequence). CDR3 DNA sequence: TGTGCTACACAGGACACGGGATCGAGCTCCTACGAGCAGTACTTC. Its translation: CATQDTGSSSYEQYF.

The chain carries TRBV3-1 and TRBJ2-1, with 10 bases fitting TRBD2. CDR1 LGHDT and CDR2 YNNKEL come from the germline V gene (reference sequence). The trim removed 3 bases at V and 6 bases at J, leaving 11 bases unmatched. This CDR3 region has 17 residues. The CDR3 region has the DNA TGTGCCAGCAGCCAGAGAGCGGGAGGGACGATCATCAATGAGCAGTTCTTC. Protein product: CASSQRAGGTIINEQFF.

This clonotype was observed a few times. The rearrangement uses TRBV6-4 and TRBJ1-5; D is undetermined. CDR1 and CDR2 from the germline V gene are MRHNA and SNTAGT. The V gene lost 2 bases and the J gene lost 0 bases, with 8 bases spanning the gap. This CDR3 spans 15 amino acids. The CDR3 DNA sequence: TGTGCCAGCAGTGACACGGCTGGTAGCAATCAGCCCCAGCATTTT. Amino acid sequence: CASSDTAGSNQPQHF.

The CDR3 DNA is TGTGCCAGCAGTTTACGGGGGGGCGGCTTTCTCCCTGAAGCTTTCTTT. It codes for CASSLRGGGFLPEAFF. This rearrangement joins TRBV12-3 or TRBV12-4 to TRBJ1-1, with D tentatively TRBD1 (6 bases). With 2 bases removed from V and 6 bases from J, the gap between germline ends came to 19 bases. The CDR3 is made up of 16 amino acids.

The chain is built from TRBV6-1 and TRBJ1-1, with D maybe TRBD1 (6 bases). Germline CDR1 is MNHNS and CDR2 is SASEGT. V lost 7 bases and J lost 0, with 12 bases in between. There are 14 residues in the CDR3. The CDR3 protein is CASNGQPLNTEAFF. The DNA of the CDR3 is TGTGCCAGCAACGGACAGCCACTGAACACTGAAGCTTTCTTT.

This clonotype has a handful of counts. This chain uses TRBV27 with TRBJ2-1; a weak D match, TRBD2 (6 bases). Germline CDR1 and CDR2: MNHEY and SMNVEV (reference sequence). The CDR3 is made up of 16 amino acids. V was shortened by 1 base and J by 0 bases, with 10 bases between the two germline ends. The CDR3 DNA follows: TGTGCCAGCAGTTTATGGGGGGTGAGCTCCTACAATGAGCAGTTCTTC. It is translated as CASSLWGVSSYNEQFF.

This clonotype was recorded a few times. This rearrangement joins TRBV4-2 to TRBJ1-5; no clear D. The germline V gene encodes CDR1 LGHNA and CDR2 YNFKEQ. Between the trimmed V and J ends, which lost 0 bases and 4 bases, there was a span of 19 bases. The CDR3 totals 18 residues. For the CDR3, the DNA is TGTGCCAGCAGCCAAGATGTGGAGTCGCCACGAGGAAATCAGCCCCAGCATTTT. This encodes CASSQDVESPRGNQPQHF.

This clonotype was seen ten or more times. V and J are TRBV29-1 and TRBJ1-4; D possibly corresponds to TRBD1 (6 bases). The CDR3 has 12 residues. Trimming removed 7 bases from V and 8 bases from J, with 14 bases in between. Germline CDR1 and CDR2: SQVTM and ANQGSEA. The CDR3 DNA is TGCAGCGGACAGGCGGCAGGCGAAAAACTGTTTTTT. This encodes CSGQAAGEKLFF.

The chain combines TRBV10-3 with TRBJ2-7; 7 bases match TRBD2. Per germline, CDR1 ENHRY and CDR2 SYGVKD. There are 16 residues in the CDR3. The V segment lost 2 bases and the J segment 0 bases; nucleotides outside the gene matches: 7. CDR3 sequence: CAISEGLAANSYEQYF. The CDR3 DNA sequence: TGTGCCATCAGTGAGGGGCTAGCGGCCAACTCCTACGAGCAGTACTTC.

The genes are TRBV6-1 and TRBJ2-1, with 7 bases matching TRBD2. Germline CDR1 MNHNS, CDR2 SASEGT. This CDR3 has 15 amino acids. J lost 5 bases, V lost 4 bases, and 8 bases had no gene match. This chain's CDR3 is CASSGGLVLDNEQFF. Here the CDR3 DNA reads TGTGCCAGCAGTGGAGGACTAGTTTTAGACAATGAGCAGTTCTTC.